This T cell receptor beta chain was sequenced in a study of cytomegalovirus exposure and HLA in healthy donors. Broader study findings: Accurate prediction of most subjects' HLA-A and HLA-B alleles from TCR beta sequences was reported. Some segments of the V type, notably TRBV6-2 and TRBV6-3, were excluded as indistinguishable.

Losses at the gene ends were 0 bases for V and 11 bases for J; bases not matched to a gene: 4. In germline, CDR1 is GTSNPN, CDR2 SVGIG (reference sequence). CDR3 size: 13 residues. This clone was detected only once. Its target is unknown. Primers included in the PCR were 60 Vbeta and 13 Jbeta primers. Clones were read by immunoSEQ multiplex PCR, and TCRdb kept only the in-frame ones, dropping some. The sample lists 150,000 to 200,000 clones, around 80% occurring once. Sequenced input: PBMCs. The receptor was isolated from a man in his fifties or sixties in good health and CMV-seropositive. The chain combines TRBV30 with TRBJ1-6; 7 nucleotides align to TRBD1. The CDR3 coding sequence is TGTGCCTGGAGTGTACAGGGGAAGGCACCCCTCCACTTT. The encoded protein is CAWSVQGKAPLHF.